Following are 8 T cell receptor beta chains from one sample sequenced in a study of T cells in pancreatic ductal adenocarcinoma. Profiling relied on immunoSEQ multiplex PCR, and the TCRdb table lists in-frame clones only, not all of them. The sample lists about 31,000 clones, 90% to 95% occurring once. The selected patients with pancreatic ductal adenocarcinoma had surgery but no neoadjuvant therapy. Material: PBMCs. The receptor source for this set is a human donor with pancreatic ductal adenocarcinoma.

The gene calls are TRBV5-1 and TRBJ2-5; D may correspond to TRBD1 or TRBD2 (6 bases each). With 1 base removed from V and 4 bases from J, the gap between germline ends came to 11 bases. The CDR3 is 14 residues long. Germline values: CDR1 SGHRS, CDR2 YFSETQ. CDR3 coding DNA: TGCGCCAGCAGCTTGCGTGGGGGGCGAGAGACCCAGTACTTC. Translation gives CASSLRGGRETQYF.

This sequence joins TRBV19 and TRBJ2-1, with TRBD2 matching over 7 bases. There are 14 residues in the CDR3. Trimming removed 5 bases from V and 7 bases from J; junction bases left unmatched: 8. Germline CDR1 LNHDA, CDR2 SQIVND (reference sequence). DNA for the CDR3: TGTGCCAGTAGTCAAGCTAGCGGTATAAATGAGCAGTTCTTC. Protein product: CASSQASGINEQFF. The full variable domain, its missing parts supplied by reference TRBV19 and TRBJ2-1, is DGGITQSPKYLFRKEGQNVTLSCEQNLNHDAMYWYRQDPGQGLRLIYYSQIVNDFQKGDIAEGYSVSREKKESFPLTVTSAQKNPTAFYLCASSQASGINEQFFGPGTRLTVL.

The sample holds one count of this clone. The chain combines TRBV7-6 with TRBJ2-3; TRBD2 might be the D (6 bases). The CDR3 runs 15 residues. The germline V and J ends were trimmed by 6 bases and 2 bases, with 15 bases remaining between them. Germline CDR1 SGHVS, CDR2 FNYEAQ. CDR3 residues: CASRRIAANTDTQYF. DNA for the CDR3: TGTGCCAGCAGGCGTATAGCGGCCAACACAGATACGCAGTATTTT.

CDR3 loop: CASSSGPSGANVLTF. For the CDR3, the DNA is TGTGCCAGCAGTTCCGGGCCTTCTGGGGCCAACGTCCTGACTTTC. This chain links TRBV6-7 with TRBJ2-6; D gene unclear. TRBV6-7 is reported as an ORF; its role is uncertain. This CDR3 contains 15 residues. Trimming pared 4 bases from V and 1 base from J, leaving 8 bases between.

The genes are TRBV28 and TRBJ2-7; the D call may be TRBD1 or TRBD2 (6 bases each). V lost 6 bases to trimming and J lost 0 bases, with 18 bases between them. The germline gives CDR1 MDHEN, CDR2 SYDVKM. This CDR3 comprises 16 residues. The CDR3 is CASSPPGARSSYEQYF. The CDR3, as DNA: TGTGCCAGCAGCCCCCCGGGGGCCCGCTCCTCCTACGAGCAGTACTTC. The variable domain in full, with the rest retrieved from reference TRBV28 and TRBJ2-7, is DVKVTQSSRYLVKRTGEKVFLECVQDMDHENMFWYRQDPGLGLRLIYFSYDVKMKEKGDIPEGYSVSREKKERFSLILESASTNQTSMYLCASSPPGARSSYEQYFGPGTRLTVT.

The V and J genes are TRBV7-3 and TRBJ2-5; D might be TRBD2 (6 bases). Germline CDR1 reads SGHTA; CDR2 reads FQGTGA. Trimming left V 4 bases short and J 5 bases short, with 14 bases between. CDR3 length equals 14 residues. The CDR3 DNA reads as TGTGCCAGCAGCTCCGGGACTCCGGGGGAGACCCAGTACTTC. This sequence encodes CASSSGTPGETQYF.

The rearrangement joins TRBV10-3 to TRBJ1-1, with D possibly matching TRBD1 (5 bases). V was cut by 6 bases and J by 1 base, with 18 bases left in between. Germline V gene sequence: CDR1 ENHRY, CDR2 SYGVKD. The CDR3 runs to 16 residues. Here the CDR3 DNA reads TGTGCCATCAGGCAGGGCCTATTAAGCGAGAACACTGAAGCTTTCTTT. Its translation is CAIRQGLLSENTEAFF.

V gene TRBV5-1 combines with J gene TRBJ2-3; 9 bases line up with TRBD2. The CDR3 loop spans 15 amino acids. Trimming took 5 bases from V and 0 from J; bases not matched to a gene: 4. CDR1 and CDR2 from the germline V gene are SGHRS and YFSETQ. In DNA form, the CDR3 reads TGCGCCAGCAGACTCACTAGCGGGAGCACAGATACGCAGTATTTT. It encodes CASRLTSGSTDTQYF.